A selection of T cell receptor beta chains follows, all from one sample in a study of blood T cell repertoires in COVID-19. Profiled with immunoSEQ multiplex PCR; TCRdb holds only in-frame clones, not every one. The sample has about 56,000 clones, around 84% seen once. The sequenced sample consisted of peripheral blood. Receptor source: a woman older than 75 with acute or convalescent COVID-19. The CDR3 runs from the conserved cysteine through the conserved F or W. D genes are given only for firm matches. Clone size, where shown, is once, few, many, or a class for clones that have expanded.

v_gene	abundance	d_gene	j_gene	CDR3nt	CDR3aa
TRBV7-9	.	TRBD2	TRBJ2-5	TGTGCCAGCAGTGGCCCGGGACTAGTCGAGACCCAGTACTTC	CASSGPGLVETQYF
TRBV7-2	few	.	TRBJ1-4	TGTGCCAGCAGCCCTCGGGGGGCAATTAATGAAAAACTGTTTTTT	CASSPRGAINEKLFF
TRBV5-6	.	.	TRBJ1-6	TGTGCCAGCAGCGTGGGAGGCTACTATAATTCACCCCTCCACTTT	CASSVGGYYNSPLHF
TRBV2	.	.	TRBJ2-2	TGTGCCACCCAAGGCTGGACATCGAACACCGGGGAGCTGTTTTTT	CATQGWTSNTGELFF
TRBV6-5	.	.	TRBJ1-5	TGTGCCACCGTGGGAGGGATTAGCAATCAGCCCCAGCATTTT	CATVGGISNQPQHF
TRBV9	.	.	TRBJ2-2	TGTGCCAGCAGCGCCCCGCTGGCGGTCGGGGAGCTGTTTTTT	CASSAPLAVGELFF
TRBV12-3/TRBV12-4	.	.	TRBJ1-2	TGTGCCAGCAGTCTCCCCTCTAACTATGGCTACACCTTC	CASSLPSNYGYTF
TRBV24-1	.	.	TRBJ2-5	TGTGCCACCAGTGTCTCGTATCAAGAGACCCAGTACTTC	CATSVSYQETQYF
TRBV3-1/TRBV3-2	few	.	TRBJ2-2	TGTGCCAGCAGCCCGGACCCCTTCTGGGGGGGCTATAACGGGGAGCTGTTTTTT	CASSPDPFWGGYNGELFF
TRBV6-1	.	.	TRBJ2-7	TGTGCCAGCAGTGAAACTGACTTCGGCACACACGAGCGGTACTTC	CASSETDFGTHERYF
TRBV5-6	.	.	TRBJ1-3	TGTGCCAGCAGCTTGTTTGGGGGCGCGAGGTTTGGAAACACCATATATTTT	CASSLFGGARFGNTIYF
TRBV6-5	.	.	TRBJ1-2	TGTGCCAGCAGAGGGGAAATCGGTGGCTACACCTTC	CASRGEIGGYTF
TRBV3-1/TRBV3-2	.	.	TRBJ1-6	TGTGCCAGCAGCCGGGGCCCTTCACCCCTCCACTTT	CASSRGPSPLHF
TRBV11-2	once	TRBD2	TRBJ2-3	TGTGCCAGCAGCTTCCTCACTAGCGGGGGGTCAGATACGCAGTATTTT	CASSFLTSGGSDTQYF
TRBV3-1/TRBV3-2	once	TRBD1	TRBJ1-1	TGTGCCAGCCAACCAGGGGGCTCATGGACTGAAGCTTTCTTT	CASQPGGSWTEAFF
TRBV5-1	.	TRBD1	TRBJ1-1	TGCGCCAGCAGCGGTACAGGGGATCCGAACACTGAAGCTTTCTTT	CASSGTGDPNTEAFF
TRBV3-1/TRBV3-2	.	.	TRBJ1-4	TGTGCCAGCGCTCCCTTTGGGGAGAATGAAAAACTGTTTTTT	CASAPFGENEKLFF
TRBV7-8	.	TRBD1	TRBJ1-2	TGTGCCAGCAGTCCTGGATCCGGGACAGCCTATGGCTACACCTTC	CASSPGSGTAYGYTF
TRBV11-2	.	.	TRBJ1-3	TGTGCCAGCAGCTTATCGGACTGGAACACCATATATTTT	CASSLSDWNTIYF
TRBV9	.	TRBD1	TRBJ2-2	TGTGCCAGCAGTGACTCCGGGACAGGGGACACCGGGGAGCTGTTTTTT	CASSDSGTGDTGELFF
TRBV3-1/TRBV3-2	.	TRBD1	TRBJ2-7	TGTGCCAGCAGCCTCAGGAAGGGGGCTAAAACAGAGTTC	CASSLRKGAKTEF
TRBV6-2/TRBV6-3	once	.	TRBJ2-1	TGTGCCAGCAGTTACGGAGGGCAGGGCTACAATGAGCAGTTCTTC	CASSYGGQGYNEQFF